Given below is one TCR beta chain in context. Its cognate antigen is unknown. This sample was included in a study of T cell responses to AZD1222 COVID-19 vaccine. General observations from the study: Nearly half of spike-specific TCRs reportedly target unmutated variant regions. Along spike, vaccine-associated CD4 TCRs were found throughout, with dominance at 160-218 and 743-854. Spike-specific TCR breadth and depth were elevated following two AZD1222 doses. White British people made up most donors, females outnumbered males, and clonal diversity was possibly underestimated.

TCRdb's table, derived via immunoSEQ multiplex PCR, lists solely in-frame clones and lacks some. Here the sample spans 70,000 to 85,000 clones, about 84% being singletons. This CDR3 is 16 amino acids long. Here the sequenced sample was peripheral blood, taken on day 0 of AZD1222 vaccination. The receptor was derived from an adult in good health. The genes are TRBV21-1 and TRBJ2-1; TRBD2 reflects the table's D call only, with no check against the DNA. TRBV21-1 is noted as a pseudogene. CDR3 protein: CASSKEASQDDDEQFF. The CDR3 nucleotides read TGTGCCAGCAGCAAAGAGGCTAGCCAAGACGACGATGAGCAGTTCTTC.